This is a list of T cell receptor beta chains from one sample in a study of T cells in Graves' hyperthyroidism and ophthalmopathy. MiXCR, applied by TCRdb to the multiplex PCR reads, yields one record per CDR3 protein. The repertoire holds fewer than 350,000 distinct CDR3 sequences, around 15% seen once, with less than 8% in the top ten. The sequencing input was blood. The receptors shown here come from a woman aged 40-49 years with Graves' hyperthyroidism. Both conserved end residues are part of each CDR3. D genes are given only for firm matches. Clone size is given for some rows only: seen once, a few or many times, or a class if the clone is expanded.

cdr3_nt cdr3_aa j_call d_call v_call clone_size
TGTGCCACCAGCAGAGAAACGGGCAGAGTAGAGAGAATGAACACTGAAGCTTTCTTT CATSRETGRVERMNTEAFF TRBJ1-1 . TRBV15 few
TGCAGCGTTGTAGAAAATGAGCAGTTCTTC CSVVENEQFF TRBJ2-1 . TRBV29-1 few
TGTGCCAGCAGTCGGGTAGGGGACTCCTACGAGCAGTACTTC CASSRVGDSYEQYF TRBJ2-7 . TRBV2 many
TGCAGTGCTTCCCCTGGGACAGCCGTTTTCACTGAAGCTTTCTTT CSASPGTAVFTEAFF TRBJ1-1 TRBD1 TRBV20-1 many
TGCAGTGCTACAAGGCAAGAGACCCAGTACTTC CSATRQETQYF TRBJ2-5 . TRBV20-1 many
TGTGCCAGCAGCCAAGATCTTCTAGCGGGTGCTGGTGGCCTAGCCAAAAACATTCAGTACTTC CASSQDLLAGAGGLAKNIQYF TRBJ2-4 TRBD2 TRBV3-1 once
TGTGCCAGCCCCTCGGGAACTGAAGCTTTCTTT CASPSGTEAFF TRBJ1-1 . TRBV6-1 many
TGTGCCAGCTCAACAGGTGAAGAGACCCAGTACTTC CASSTGEETQYF TRBJ2-5 . TRBV18 many
TGCAGTGCTAGAGATCCTCGGGGGACTAGCGGGAGAGACGAGCAGTACTTC CSARDPRGTSGRDEQYF TRBJ2-7 TRBD2 TRBV20-1 many
TGTGCCAGCAGCATCGGGACTAGCGGGAGCGCCTACGAGCAGTACTTC CASSIGTSGSAYEQYF TRBJ2-7 TRBD2 TRBV7-3 .
TGCAGTGCAATCCGGGACAGTTACTACGAGCAGTACTTC CSAIRDSYYEQYF TRBJ2-7 TRBD1 TRBV20-1 many
TGTGCCAGCTCACCAACGTTACAGGGGCAAGAGACCCAGTACTTC CASSPTLQGQETQYF TRBJ2-5 TRBD1 TRBV18 many
TGCAGTGCCCGTCGCCTGCGGAGGGAGACCCAGTACTTC CSARRLRRETQYF TRBJ2-5 . TRBV20-1 few
TGTGCCAGTAGTCCACAGGGAGCCGAGGGCACCGGGGAGCTGTTTTTT CASSPQGAEGTGELFF TRBJ2-2 . TRBV19 few
TGTGCCAGCAGTTACGGCTTCAGCACAGATACGCAGTATTTT CASSYGFSTDTQYF TRBJ2-3 . TRBV6-1 .
TGTGCCAGCCTTGGGTTTCGGGGGCCCGGTCAGCCCCAGCATTTT CASLGFRGPGQPQHF TRBJ1-5 . TRBV28 .
TGTGCCAGCAGCATGAGACAGGGGGCGCTTCTTAGAGGCTACACCTTC CASSMRQGALLRGYTF TRBJ1-2 TRBD1 TRBV28 many
TGTGCCAGCAGCACGAAGACAGGGGGTTCGGAAAAACTGTTTTTT CASSTKTGGSEKLFF TRBJ1-4 TRBD1 TRBV9 .
TGTGCCAGCAGCCAAAGGGGCCCCGGAGATACGCAGTATTTT CASSQRGPGDTQYF TRBJ2-3 . TRBV3-1 many
TGCAGTGCTAGAGATCTTCAGGGGGCTCAGCCCCAGCATTTT CSARDLQGAQPQHF TRBJ1-5 TRBD1 TRBV20-1 .
TGTGCCAGCAGCCAAAGGTACAACCCCTACGAGCAGTACTTC CASSQRYNPYEQYF TRBJ2-7 . TRBV27 many
TGTGCCAGCAGCTTATCCTCGTATGAAAAACTGTTTTTT CASSLSSYEKLFF TRBJ1-4 . TRBV7-9 many
TGTGCCAGCAGCATACAGGGGATCACTGAAGCTTTCTTT CASSIQGITEAFF TRBJ1-1 TRBD1 TRBV3-1 many
TGTGCCTGGAGTGCTACGCTAGCGGGAGTAAATAATGAGCAGTTCTTC CAWSATLAGVNNEQFF TRBJ2-1 TRBD2 TRBV30 few